These 30 T cell receptor beta chains share one sample of origin, sequenced in a study of blood T cell repertoires in COVID-19. Clones were read by immunoSEQ multiplex PCR, and TCRdb kept only the in-frame ones, dropping some. The table records 150,000 to 200,000 clones, around 80% of them present only once. The sequencing input was PBMCs or T cells enriched from blood (not recorded which). These TCRs come from a woman aged 45 to 65 who had recovered from COVID-19.

The chain couples TRBV9 to TRBJ1-2; perhaps TRBD1 as D (6 bases). The CDR3 contains 15 residues. Germline-derived CDR1 and CDR2 are SGDLS and YYNGEE. V shed 4 bases and J shed 5 bases, with 18 bases lying between them. CDR3 coding DNA: TGTGCCAGCAGCCTTAGTGGCAGGGGAAATTATGGCTACACCTTC. It specifies CASSLSGRGNYGYTF.

V and J are TRBV28 and TRBJ1-2, with D perhaps matching TRBD1 (6 bases). The CDR3 has 13 residues. Trimming took off 6 bases at V and 5 bases at J, with 13 bases between the two ends. The V gene's germline CDR1 is MDHEN and CDR2 SYDVKM. CDR3 sequence reads: CASRKTGRYGYTF. The CDR3 nucleotides read TGTGCCAGCAGAAAGACAGGTAGATATGGCTACACCTTC.

This chain connects TRBV2 to TRBJ2-1; D perhaps matches TRBD2 (5 bases). Looked up from germline, CDR1 is SNHLY and CDR2 is FYNNEI. The CDR3 extends over 13 amino acids. Trimming took 5 bases from V and 10 from J, leaving 15 bases between them. CDR3 DNA: TGTGCCAGCAGTTCCCTTAGCGAGAGCGAGCAGTTCTTC. Translating it yields CASSSLSESEQFF.

The V call is TRBV7-9, the J call TRBJ2-5; 7 bases fit TRBD2. Germline lookup yields CDR1 SEHNR and CDR2 FQNEAQ (reference sequence). V lost 3 bases to trimming and J lost 3 bases; unmatched junction nucleotides: 7. The CDR3 totals 15 residues. CDR3 in DNA: TGTGCCAGCAGCTTCTCCTTAGCGGGTGAAGAGACCCAGTACTTC. Its translation is CASSFSLAGEETQYF.

The CDR3 region is CASSPPGQFWEQYF. CDR3 DNA: TGCGCCAGCAGCCCGCCGGGACAGTTTTGGGAGCAGTACTTC. The gene calls are TRBV5-1 and TRBJ2-7; 7 bases fit TRBD1. CDR1 is SGHRS, CDR2 YFSETQ, per germline. The V and J ends lost 4 bases and 7 bases, in that order; junction bases with no gene match: 11. The CDR3 runs to 14 residues.

The chain joins TRBV10-3 to TRBJ2-2, with TRBD1 matching over 8 bases. The J segment lost 5 bases and the V segment lost 3 bases, leaving 5 bases of the junction unmatched. Germline CDR1 and CDR2: ENHRY and SYGVKD. This CDR3 region has 15 residues. CDR3 nucleotides: TGTGCCATCAGTGACTGGACAGGGACAACCGGGGAGCTGTTTTTT. This encodes CAISDWTGTTGELFF.

The genes are TRBV18 and TRBJ1-5, with D perhaps TRBD1 (6 bases). From germline, CDR1 is KGHSH and CDR2 LQKENI. The V end was cut by 6 bases, the J end by 5 bases, with 11 bases between. This CDR3 contains 13 residues. CDR3 coding DNA: TGTGCCAGCTCGCCGGACAGTCATCAGCCCCAGCATTTT. It encodes CASSPDSHQPQHF.

The chain couples TRBV14 to TRBJ1-6; D ambiguous. Germline V gives CDR1 SGHDN, CDR2 FVKESK. The CDR3 spans 15 residues. Between the trimmed V and J ends, which lost 1 base and 4 bases, there was a span of 8 bases. CDR3 coding DNA: TGTGCCAGCAGCCAAGGTTTCGGGTATAATTCACCCCTCCACTTT. It codes for CASSQGFGYNSPLHF.

About this clone: Other DNA variants within this sample encode the same CDR3. The rearrangement joins TRBV28 to TRBJ1-4, with unresolved D. CDR3 length: 14 amino acids. V dropped 3 bases and J dropped 5 bases, with 10 bases sitting between them. Germline V gene data show CDR1 as MDHEN and CDR2 as SYDVKM. The DNA for the CDR3 is TGTGCCAGCAGTTTGCCACAGACAAATGAAAAACTGTTTTTT. Translating it yields CASSLPQTNEKLFF. The whole variable domain, remainder taken from reference TRBV28 and TRBJ1-4, is DVKVTQSSRYLVKRTGEKVFLECVQDMDHENMFWYRQDPGLGLRLIYFSYDVKMKEKGDIPEGYSVSREKKERFSLILESASTNQTSMYLCASSLPQTNEKLFFGSGTQLSVL.

The chain joins TRBV5-1 to TRBJ2-1; 12 bases are shared with TRBD1. After removal of 3 bases from V and 7 bases from J, the junction contained 5 bases not matched to a gene. There are 15 residues in the CDR3. Germline CDR1 and CDR2: SGHRS and YFSETQ. CDR3 coding DNA: TGCGCCAGCAGCTACGGGACAGGGGGCAAGAATGAGCAGTTCTTC. It specifies CASSYGTGGKNEQFF.

J is TRBJ2-5 and V is TRBV5-6; D might be TRBD1 (8 bases). This CDR3 comprises 15 residues. The V gene lost 2 bases and the J gene lost 5 bases, with 16 bases spanning the gap. The germline V gene encodes CDR1 SGHDT and CDR2 YYEEEE. The CDR3 DNA reads TGTGCCAGCAGCTTACAGGGGGGGCAACGTGAGACCCAGTACTTC. This codes for CASSLQGGQRETQYF.

The gene calls are TRBV4-3 and TRBJ2-3; possibly TRBD2 for D (7 bases). V lost 1 base to trimming and J lost 0 bases, with 14 bases between them. The CDR3 contains 17 residues. Germline assignment: CDR1 LGHNA and CDR2 YSLEER. The CDR3 bases are TGCGCCAGCAGCCAAGGGGGGGGCGGGAGTAGCACAGATACGCAGTATTTT. Residues: CASSQGGGGSSTDTQYF.

The rearrangement uses TRBV6-5 and TRBJ1-1, with D hard to call. From germline, CDR1 is MNHEY and CDR2 SVGAGI. CDR3 length equals 13 residues. V gave up 2 bases and J gave up 5 bases, with 9 bases separating them. The CDR3, as DNA: TGTGCCAGCAGTTACGGGAGAAGAACTGAAGCTTTCTTT. Amino acid sequence: CASSYGRRTEAFF.

The rearrangement links TRBV29-1 to TRBJ1-2; 7 bases fit TRBD1. CDR3 length equals 15 residues. The germline V gene has CDR1 SQVTM and CDR2 ANQGSEA. V shed 3 bases and J 4 bases; nucleotides not matched to a gene: 11. The CDR3 reads CSVDQGGGQGYGYTF. CDR3 sequence (DNA): TGCAGCGTTGATCAGGGGGGCGGTCAGGGCTATGGCTACACCTTC.

The J gene is TRBJ2-5, the V gene TRBV6-2 or TRBV6-3; a weak D match, TRBD1 (6 bases). V was clipped by 2 bases and J by 9 bases, with 16 bases between them. Germline assignment: CDR1 MNHEY and CDR2 SVGEGT. This CDR3 region has 14 residues. The CDR3 sequence is CASSYKDFNRAQYF. The CDR3 DNA follows: TGTGCCAGCAGTTACAAGGATTTTAACAGGGCCCAGTACTTC.

V gene TRBV11-3 combines with J gene TRBJ1-1; no definite D call. The germline V gene encodes CDR1 SGHNT and CDR2 YENEEA. V was pared by 0 bases and J by 9 bases, with 11 bases between. This CDR3 is 13 amino acids long. For the CDR3, the DNA is TGTGCCAGCAGCTTAGACGGAACAGCCAAAGCTTTCTTT. Its translation: CASSLDGTAKAFF.

This rearrangement joins TRBV9 to TRBJ2-7; 9 nucleotides match TRBD1. V gave up 4 bases and J gave up 6 bases; unmatched junction bases: 5. Germline V CDR1 and CDR2: SGDLS, YYNGEE. The CDR3 length is 13 residues. CDR3 sequence reads: CASSKRTGAEQYF. Here the CDR3 DNA reads TGTGCCAGCAGCAAACGGACAGGGGCCGAGCAGTACTTC.

The genes are TRBV19 and TRBJ2-7; 8 bases align to TRBD2. The V segment lost 6 bases and the J segment 1 base; nucleotides outside the gene matches: 8. The germline gives CDR1 LNHDA, CDR2 SQIVND (reference sequence). The CDR3 runs to 15 residues. CDR3 DNA: TGTGCCAGTAGCGGTTCTGGCGGGAGGTCCTACGAGCAGTACTTC. It yields the protein CASSGSGGRSYEQYF.

The chain uses TRBV10-3 and TRBJ1-3; a possible D gene is TRBD1 (5 bases). Per the germline V gene, CDR1 is ENHRY and CDR2 is SYGVKD. The V gene lost 4 bases and the J gene lost 6 bases, with 10 bases spanning the gap. The CDR3 consists of 13 residues. The CDR3 DNA reads as TGTGCCATCAGTGGCGACAGACTAAACACCATATATTTT. This sequence encodes CAISGDRLNTIYF.

As to this clone: The CDR3 does not close with the conserved phenylalanine or tryptophan, likely indicating a read error. No DNA is shown, since the ends of the CDR3 on it are uncertain; the CDR3 is the one TCRdb lists. V is TRBV11-3 and J is TRBJ1-4; TRBD1, the D gene given by the table, was not confirmed from the DNA. The CDR3 has 10 residues if both end residues are counted. Germline CDR1 and CDR2: SGHNT and YENEEA. The CDR3 spells CASSSPGVPL.

The chain recombines TRBV11-2 with TRBJ1-1, with 7 bases fitting TRBD1. The CDR3 is 13 amino acids. V lost 5 bases, J lost 7 bases, and 7 bases stayed unmatched. The germline V gene has CDR1 SGHAT and CDR2 FQNNGV. The DNA of the CDR3 is TGTGCCAGCAGCCCAACGGACAGGCTTGAAGCTTTCTTT. It encodes CASSPTDRLEAFF.

The V gene is TRBV7-2, the J gene TRBJ1-6, with a tentative D call TRBD1 (6 bases). There are 15 residues in the CDR3. Per germline, CDR1 SGHTA and CDR2 FQGNSA. Trimming stripped 7 bases from V and 3 bases from J, with 13 bases between. Written as DNA, the CDR3 is TGTGCCAGCAACCCAGGGGCGGGCTATAATTCACCCCTCCACTTT. Residues: CASNPGAGYNSPLHF.

Of note for this clone: A much larger clone lies a single base off, so this may be a read error. Other DNA sequences from this sample encode an identical CDR3 as well. This sequence joins TRBV3-1 (or the pseudogene TRBV3-2) and TRBJ2-5, with TRBD2 matching 9 bases. Germline V lookup: CDR1 LGHDT, CDR2 YNNKEL (reference sequence). The CDR3 has 14 amino acids. With 1 base clipped from V and 6 bases from J, the junction kept 3 bases outside the gene matches. CDR3 loop: CASSQGRGGQTQYF. For the CDR3, the DNA is TGTGCCAGCAGCCAAGGGCGGGGGGGGCAGACCCAGTACTTC.

The chain recombines TRBV12-5 with TRBJ1-4; possible D gene TRBD1, 6 bases. The germline CDR1 and CDR2 sequences are LGHNT and FRNRAP. V gave up 5 bases and J gave up 13 bases, with 14 bases separating them. The CDR3 length is 12 residues. CDR3 in amino acids: CASGLTGLRLFF. CDR3 nucleotide sequence: TGTGCTAGTGGTCTCACAGGGCTTAGACTGTTTTTT.

V and J are TRBV5-1 and TRBJ1-2; 7 bases line up with TRBD1. This CDR3 spans 13 amino acids. Germline CDR1 is SGHRS and CDR2 is YFSETQ. Losses at the gene ends were 1 base for V and 4 bases for J; bases not matched to a gene: 1. CDR3 DNA: TGCGCCAGCAGCTTGTGGGACAGCTATGGCTACACCTTC. This sequence encodes CASSLWDSYGYTF.

The rearrangement uses TRBV9 and TRBJ2-1; a weak D match, TRBD2 (5 bases). The germline gives CDR1 SGDLS, CDR2 YYNGEE. The CDR3 is 15 amino acids. V lost 0 bases and J lost 4, with 11 bases in between. Written as DNA, the CDR3 is TGTGCCAGCAGCGTAGACGGGGTTAGATACAATGAGCAGTTCTTC. Protein sequence: CASSVDGVRYNEQFF.

J is TRBJ2-7 and V is TRBV9; D remains ambiguous. This CDR3 comprises 15 residues. Per the germline V gene, CDR1 is SGDLS and CDR2 is YYNGEE. V lost 0 bases to trimming and J lost 3 bases, with 13 bases between them. CDR3 in DNA: TGTGCCAGCAGCGTAGGTGCTATACCAATCTACGAGCAGTACTTC. This codes for CASSVGAIPIYEQYF.

V usage is TRBV6-2 or TRBV6-3 and J usage is TRBJ2-7; 7 bases line up with TRBD1. The germline CDR1 and CDR2 sequences are MNHEY and SVGEGT. CDR3 length: 14 residues. Germline trimming cut 0 bases from V and 3 bases from J; bases unmatched to any gene: 2. This CDR3 reads CASSYSGTDYEQYF. The CDR3 region has the DNA TGTGCCAGCAGTTACTCGGGGACAGACTACGAGCAGTACTTC.

This chain uses TRBV28 with TRBJ1-1; D uncertain. The CDR3 length is 13 residues. V was shortened by 6 bases and J by 7 bases, with 15 bases between the two germline ends. CDR1 is MDHEN and CDR2 is SYDVKM in the germline V gene. The CDR3 sequence: CASRVSGLGEAFF. The CDR3 DNA reads as TGTGCCAGCAGGGTATCGGGTTTGGGTGAAGCTTTCTTT.

This clone is a singleton in its sample. The gene calls are TRBV5-4 and TRBJ2-6, with D tentatively TRBD1 (6 bases). V shed 3 bases and J shed 0 bases, with 7 bases lying between them. CDR1 and CDR2 from the germline V gene are SGHNT and YYREEE (reference sequence). The CDR3 length is 15 residues. The CDR3 nucleotides read TGTGCCAGCAGCTCGGACAGCTCTGGGGCCAACGTCCTGACTTTC. This sequence encodes CASSSDSSGANVLTF.